Listed below are T cell receptor beta chains from one sample, sequenced in a study of blood T cell repertoires in COVID-19. Produced via immunoSEQ multiplex PCR; TCRdb's table is partial and in-frame only. The sample carries about 200,000 clones, about 93% recorded once. Sequenced: peripheral blood. The receptor set was obtained from a man aged 45-65 years with acute or convalescent COVID-19. The conserved cysteine and the conserved F or W are not part of the CDR3 here.

V	J	CDR3
TRBV4-3	TRBJ1-3	ASSQDRSSGNTIY
TRBV6-2/TRBV6-3	TRBJ1-5	ASSDPGQSSNQPQH
TRBV7-9	TRBJ1-2	ASSSGTPYGYT
TRBV2	TRBJ1-6	ASSEARQYSPLH
TRBV5-4	TRBJ1-6	ASSETGRNSPLH
TRBV4-2	TRBJ1-5	ASSPYSRQKNQPQH
TRBV7-3	TRBJ1-1	ASSLGQNTEAF
TRBV6-1	TRBJ2-1	ASSEVSGSQVGEQF
TRBV11-2	TRBJ2-3	ASSFGRGGTSTDTQY
TRBV3-1/TRBV3-2	TRBJ2-1	ASSQMTSGMIEQF
TRBV7-6	TRBJ2-7	ASSLTAAGEQY
TRBV6-6	TRBJ2-1	ASRLRRGYNEQF
TRBV7-6	TRBJ2-2	ASSFRGGANTGELF
TRBV5-4	TRBJ2-1	ASSFPGQGHPEQF
TRBV28	TRBJ2-1	ASRIRGLAVGEQF
TRBV7-9	TRBJ2-7	ASSFGDEQY
TRBV28	TRBJ2-1	ASLPGQGYEQF
TRBV4-2	TRBJ1-5	ASSQDWAGRDQPQH
TRBV29-1	TRBJ1-4	SVEDMALQGEKLF
TRBV29-1	TRBJ1-1	SVSRGHENTEAF
TRBV4-1	TRBJ1-4	ASSQEGSPSSNEKLF
TRBV7-2	TRBJ2-3	ASSVLGSPQY
TRBV9	TRBJ2-1	ASSPRTSGFSYNEQF
TRBV25-1	TRBJ1-2	ASSGPDRGFGYT
TRBV7-9	TRBJ2-7	ASSPTVYEQY
TRBV2	TRBJ2-3	ASSEALQRTDTQY
TRBV5-8	TRBJ1-5	ASSLVEGALRAQH
TRBV28	TRBJ1-3	ASRESGGNTIY
TRBV19	TRBJ2-1	ASSFRAGIYNEQF
TRBV5-1	TRBJ2-3	ASSQGLAGGSGTDTQY
TRBV28	TRBJ1-6	ASSFQAGANSPLH
TRBV27	TRBJ1-2	ASSSTQGARDGYT
TRBV5-4	TRBJ2-3	ASSLGTGGTHTQY
TRBV7-3	TRBJ2-2	ASSWGLNTGELF
TRBV19	TRBJ2-7	ASSIQGQASYEQY
TRBV4-2	TRBJ1-5	ASSQERLSNQPQH
TRBV19	TRBJ1-5	ASNRGYNQPQH
TRBV7-2	TRBJ2-2	ASSFGGAATGELF
TRBV2	TRBJ1-5	ASREGLGGQPQH
TRBV5-6	TRBJ1-6	ATKRGVPRYNSPLH
TRBV19	TRBJ2-1	ASSMREAEQF